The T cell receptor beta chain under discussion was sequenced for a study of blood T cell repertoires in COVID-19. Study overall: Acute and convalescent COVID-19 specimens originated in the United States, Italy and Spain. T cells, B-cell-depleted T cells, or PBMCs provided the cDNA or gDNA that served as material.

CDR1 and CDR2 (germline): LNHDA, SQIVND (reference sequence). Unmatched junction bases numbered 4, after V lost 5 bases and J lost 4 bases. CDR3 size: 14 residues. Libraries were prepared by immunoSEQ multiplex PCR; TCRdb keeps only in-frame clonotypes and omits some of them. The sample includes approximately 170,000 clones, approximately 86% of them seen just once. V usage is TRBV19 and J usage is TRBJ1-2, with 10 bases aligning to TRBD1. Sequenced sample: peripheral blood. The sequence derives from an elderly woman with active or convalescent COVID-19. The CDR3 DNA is TGTGCCAGTAGTGTGGGGACAGGGGCCTATGGCTACACCTTC. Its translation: CASSVGTGAYGYTF.